This T cell receptor beta chain was identified during a study of blood T cell repertoires in COVID-19. About the study: Whether acute or convalescent, the COVID-19 samples came from the United States, Italy and Spain.

The protocol was immunoSEQ multiplex PCR, while the TCRdb copy is restricted to in-frame clones and leaves out a portion. The table has around 130,000 clones, about four fifths seen once; the top ten hold 8.9%. V shed 8 bases and J 2 bases; nucleotides not matched to a gene: 6. The CDR3 spans 14 residues. In germline, CDR1 is MNHEY, CDR2 SVGAGI. This clonotype was sampled from a young man with COVID-19, enrolled during active disease. Specimen: peripheral blood. The V call is TRBV6-5, the J call TRBJ2-7; 10 bases are shared with TRBD2. The CDR3 DNA reads TGTGCCAGCGCAAGGACTAGCGGAACCTACGAGCAGTACTTC. It encodes CASARTSGTYEQYF.